This T cell receptor (beta chain) was sequenced in a study of cytomegalovirus exposure and HLA in healthy donors. The CDR3 totals 14 residues. Trimming shortened V by 3 bases and J by 3 bases, and 11 bases separated the two germline ends. Germline V lookup: CDR1 LNHDA, CDR2 SQIVND (reference sequence). At sampling all donors were nominally healthy, likely with unrecorded immune exposures. 60 Vbeta and 13 Jbeta primers were used in PCR. Sequenced by immunoSEQ multiplex PCR; TCRdb stores in-frame clones only, minus some. The table has 150,000 to 180,000 clones, about 76% seen once. The receptor was isolated from a man aged 25-40 years in good health and CMV-seropositive. The sequenced sample consisted of PBMCs. V is TRBV19 and J is TRBJ1-1; unclear D gene. CDR3 sequence: CASSIDGRDTEAFF. CDR3 nucleotides: TGTGCCAGTAGTATTGACGGGAGGGACACTGAAGCTTTCTTT.